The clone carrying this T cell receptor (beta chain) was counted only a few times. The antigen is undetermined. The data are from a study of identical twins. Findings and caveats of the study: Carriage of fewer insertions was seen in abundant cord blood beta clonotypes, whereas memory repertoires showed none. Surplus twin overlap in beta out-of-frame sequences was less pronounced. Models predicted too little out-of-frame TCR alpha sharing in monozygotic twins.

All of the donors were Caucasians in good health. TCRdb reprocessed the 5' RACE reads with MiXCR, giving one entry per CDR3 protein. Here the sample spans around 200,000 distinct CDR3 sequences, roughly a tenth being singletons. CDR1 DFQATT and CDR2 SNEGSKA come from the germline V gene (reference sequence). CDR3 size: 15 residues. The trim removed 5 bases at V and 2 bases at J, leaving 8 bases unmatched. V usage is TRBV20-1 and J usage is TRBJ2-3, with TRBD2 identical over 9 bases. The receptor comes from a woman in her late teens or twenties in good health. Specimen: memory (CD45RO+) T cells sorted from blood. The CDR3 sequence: CSAESTSGNTDTQYF. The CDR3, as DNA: TGCAGTGCTGAATCGACTAGCGGAAACACAGATACGCAGTATTTT.